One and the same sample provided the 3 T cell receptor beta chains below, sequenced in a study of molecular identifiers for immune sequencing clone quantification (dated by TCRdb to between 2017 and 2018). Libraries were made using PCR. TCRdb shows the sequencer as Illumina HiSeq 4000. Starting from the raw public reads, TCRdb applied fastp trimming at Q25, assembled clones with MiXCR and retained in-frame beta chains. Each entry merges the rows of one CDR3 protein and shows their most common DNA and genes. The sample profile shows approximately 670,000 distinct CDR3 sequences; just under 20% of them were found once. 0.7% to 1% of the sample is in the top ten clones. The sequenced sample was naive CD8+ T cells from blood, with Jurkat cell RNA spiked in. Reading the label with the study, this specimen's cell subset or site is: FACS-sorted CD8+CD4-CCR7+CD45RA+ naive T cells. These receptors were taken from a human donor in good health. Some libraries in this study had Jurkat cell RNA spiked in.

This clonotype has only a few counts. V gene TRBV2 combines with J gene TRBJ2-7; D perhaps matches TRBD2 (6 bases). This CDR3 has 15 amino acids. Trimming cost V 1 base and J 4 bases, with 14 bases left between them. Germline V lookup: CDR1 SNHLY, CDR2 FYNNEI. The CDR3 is CASSEVSGLLYEQYF. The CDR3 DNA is TGTGCCAGCAGTGAAGTTTCGGGACTCCTATACGAGCAGTACTTC.

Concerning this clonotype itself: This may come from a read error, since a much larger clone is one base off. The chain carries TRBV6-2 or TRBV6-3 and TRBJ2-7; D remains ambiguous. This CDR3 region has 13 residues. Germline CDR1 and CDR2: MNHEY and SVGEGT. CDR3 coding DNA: TGTGCCAGCAGTTACTCGGGGAACTACGAGCGGTACTTC. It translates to CASSYSGNYERYF.

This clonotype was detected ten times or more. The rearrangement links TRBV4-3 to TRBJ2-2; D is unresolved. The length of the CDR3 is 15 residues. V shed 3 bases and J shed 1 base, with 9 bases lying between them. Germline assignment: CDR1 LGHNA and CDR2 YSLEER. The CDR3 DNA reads TGCGCCAGCAGCCATCAACAAGAGAACACCGGGGAGCTGTTTTTT. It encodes CASSHQQENTGELFF.